The clone carrying this T cell receptor (beta chain) has only a few counts. Its antigen is unidentified. These data are taken from a study of T-cell memory formation after mild COVID-19. Constant-segment primers were used for 5'RACE, and the resulting TCR alpha and TCR beta cDNA libraries carried sample barcodes and UMIs. In TCRdb, the 5' RACE reads were re-called with MiXCR into one record per CDR3 protein. The data show more than 450,000 distinct CDR3 sequences, under 20% seen once. The study's findings and limits: Clones contracting across day 15 to 85 had a balanced CD4/CD8 profile; later expanding clones leaned CD4+. CD4+ clones that contracted lay mainly in CM and EM; CD8+ ones lay in EMRA. Pre-infection memory harbored some responding clones, suggesting cross-reactive memory joined.

Germline CDR1 is MGHDK and CDR2 is SYGVNS. Deletions cut 6 bases from V and 2 bases from J, with 16 bases between. The CDR3 length is 16 residues. This receptor was taken from an adult woman who had mild COVID-19 (a few samples of this study predate the infection). Cell type and time point are not known. The chain is built from TRBV25-1 and TRBJ2-2; D is possibly TRBD2 (5 bases). The sample consisted of PBMCs or a T cell subset sorted from them (not recorded which). Here the CDR3 reads CASSRAPSGNTGELFF. Here the CDR3 DNA reads TGTGCCAGCAGCCGGGCCCCCAGCGGCAACACCGGGGAGCTGTTTTTT.